The 17 T cell receptor beta chains presented below share a single source sample, sequenced in a study of technical replicates of blood from several donors. Clones were sequenced by immunoSEQ multiplex PCR, and TCRdb holds only the in-frame ones, with some missing. The repertoire holds around 76,000 clones, 95% to 98% seen once, with less than 0.25% in the top ten. The sample comprised T cells isolated from PBMCs. The receptor set was obtained from a human donor in good health.

V and J are TRBV29-1 and TRBJ2-1; 7 nucleotides match TRBD1. Trimming took 6 bases from V and 0 from J; bases not matched to a gene: 2. Germline V gives CDR1 SQVTM, CDR2 ANQGSEA. This CDR3 has 13 residues. The CDR3 region has the DNA TGCAGCGTACAGGGGAGCTCCTACAATGAGCAGTTCTTC. As protein: CSVQGSSYNEQFF.

V gene TRBV27 combines with J gene TRBJ1-2; 11 nucleotides line up with TRBD1. The germline V gene has CDR1 MNHEY and CDR2 SMNVEV (reference sequence). With V trimmed by 5 bases and J by 4 bases, 12 bases remained unmatched. This CDR3 spans 17 amino acids. CDR3 DNA sequence: TGTGCCAGCAGTGACGACCCCCGGGACAGGGGGTCCTATGGCTACACCTTC. Its translation is CASSDDPRDRGSYGYTF.

The genes are TRBV7-9 and TRBJ2-4; perhaps TRBD2 as D (5 bases). Between the trimmed V and J ends, which lost 3 bases and 8 bases, there was a span of 14 bases. Germline V gene data show CDR1 as SEHNR and CDR2 as FQNEAQ (reference sequence). CDR3 length equals 14 residues. CDR3 coding DNA: TGTGCCAGCAGCTTGGCCCTCGGGGTCGACATTCAGTACTTC. Translation: CASSLALGVDIQYF.

The genes are TRBV28 and TRBJ2-2; the D is unclear. Trimming took 6 bases from V and 3 from J, leaving 11 bases between them. There are 14 residues in the CDR3. In germline, CDR1 is MDHEN, CDR2 SYDVKM. The CDR3 loop is CASRNSGDTGELFF. The CDR3, as DNA: TGTGCCAGCAGGAACTCAGGTGACACCGGGGAGCTGTTTTTT.

The genes are TRBV29-1 and TRBJ2-2; D is unclear. Trimming shortened V by 4 bases and J by 0 bases, and 6 bases separated the two germline ends. The germline CDR1 and CDR2 sequences are SQVTM and ANQGSEA. The CDR3 extends over 13 amino acids. This CDR3 reads CSVVATNTGELFF. CDR3 sequence (DNA): TGCAGCGTTGTGGCCACGAACACCGGGGAGCTGTTTTTT.

The chain couples TRBV7-2 to TRBJ2-3; weak D call: TRBD2 (5 bases). Trimming shortened V by 6 bases and J by 5 bases, and 18 bases separated the two germline ends. CDR3 length: 15 residues. Germline V gives CDR1 SGHTA, CDR2 FQGNSA. The CDR3 DNA follows: TGTGCCAGCAGTTCCCGAGGAGGAGGAGGAGATACGCAGTATTTT. Translating gives CASSSRGGGGDTQYF.

V gene TRBV6-6 combines with J gene TRBJ1-1; TRBD1 is a possible D gene (5 bases). CDR1 is MNHNY, CDR2 SVGAGI, per germline (reference sequence). The CDR3 covers 12 residues. Trimming shortened V by 7 bases and J by 5 bases, and 11 bases separated the two germline ends. The CDR3 is CASTWGGTEAFF. For the CDR3, the DNA is TGTGCCAGCACCTGGGGGGGGACTGAAGCTTTCTTT.

DNA of the CDR3: TGCGCCAGCAGCCAAGAGGGCCTAGCGGACTACTACGAGCAGTACTTC. This sequence encodes CASSQEGLADYYEQYF. The rearrangement uses TRBV4-1 and TRBJ2-7; 7 bases are a match to TRBD2. Trimming cost V 0 bases and J 3 bases; bases outside gene matches: 8. This CDR3 region has 16 residues. Germline V CDR1 and CDR2: MGHRA, YSYEKL.

The chain uses TRBV7-9 and TRBJ2-7; perhaps TRBD1 as D (6 bases). The V gene's germline CDR1 is SEHNR and CDR2 FQNEAQ (reference sequence). Trimming cost V 1 base and J 3 bases, with 13 bases left between them. The CDR3 sequence is 15 residues long. Here the CDR3 reads CASSLGPGEGYEQYF. CDR3 in DNA: TGTGCCAGCAGCTTAGGGCCAGGGGAAGGCTACGAGCAGTACTTC.

The chain uses TRBV4-1 and TRBJ2-7, with a possible D match to TRBD2 (5 bases). CDR3 size: 15 residues. Trimming pared 4 bases from V and 2 bases from J, leaving 15 bases between. The germline V gene encodes CDR1 MGHRA and CDR2 YSYEKL. CDR3 DNA: TGCGCCAGCAGCCCCGTGGGCGGGCCAACCTACGAGCAGTACTTC. Translating gives CASSPVGGPTYEQYF.

This rearrangement joins TRBV5-4 to TRBJ2-3; D gene ambiguous. This CDR3 is built from 15 residues. The V gene's germline CDR1 is SGHNT and CDR2 YYREEE (reference sequence). V lost 0 bases, J lost 6 bases, and 14 bases lay in between. The CDR3 region has the DNA TGTGCCAGCAGCTTGGGTATCATCCGGTCGGATACGCAGTATTTT. It codes for CASSLGIIRSDTQYF.

The gene calls are TRBV11-2 and TRBJ2-1; TRBD2 might be the D (5 bases). Germline V gene lookup returns CDR1 SGHAT and CDR2 FQNNGV. The CDR3 spans 15 residues. V was clipped by 2 bases and J by 4 bases, with 12 bases between them. The CDR3 coding sequence is TGTGCCAGCAGCTTAACCCTAGCAATTTACAATGAGCAGTTCTTC. Protein sequence: CASSLTLAIYNEQFF.

The V and J genes are TRBV27 and TRBJ1-2, with D maybe TRBD1 (6 bases). The germline gives CDR1 MNHEY, CDR2 SMNVEV (reference sequence). Trimming took off 3 bases at V and 7 bases at J, with 12 bases between the two ends. CDR3 length: 13 residues. The CDR3 DNA is TGTGCCAGCAGTTTGGGTTGGGGGCCTGGCTACACCTTC. It translates to CASSLGWGPGYTF.

This chain joins TRBV29-1 and TRBJ1-1, with D hard to call. Germline lookup yields CDR1 SQVTM and CDR2 ANQGSEA. V gave up 5 bases and J gave up 7 bases, with 11 bases separating them. The CDR3 contains 11 residues. The CDR3 loop is CSVQRVYEAFF. CDR3 DNA: TGCAGCGTTCAGCGTGTATATGAAGCTTTCTTT.

This chain uses TRBV18 with TRBJ1-1; D is unresolved. CDR1 and CDR2 (germline): KGHSH, LQKENI. The CDR3 is 12 amino acids. Trimming stripped 3 bases from V and 5 bases from J, with 7 bases between. The CDR3 here is CASSPGITEAFF. In DNA, the CDR3 is TGTGCCAGCTCACCCGGGATTACTGAAGCTTTCTTT.

V usage is TRBV15 and J usage is TRBJ2-5; D call uncertain. The germline V and J ends were trimmed by 0 bases and 0 bases, with 5 bases remaining between them. This CDR3 has 14 amino acids. Germline V gene data show CDR1 as LNHNV and CDR2 as YYDKDF (reference sequence). The CDR3 protein is CATSRDSYQETQYF. For the CDR3, the DNA is TGTGCCACCAGCAGAGATAGCTACCAAGAGACCCAGTACTTC.

The CDR3 reads CASSRILAGGTDTQYF. The CDR3 coding sequence is TGCGCCAGCAGCCGAATTTTGGCGGGAGGAACAGATACGCAGTATTTT. This sequence joins TRBV4-3 and TRBJ2-3, with 8 bases lining up with TRBD2. The ends lost 4 bases at V and 3 bases at J; junction bases unmatched: 9. The germline gives CDR1 LGHNA, CDR2 YSLEER. CDR3 length equals 16 residues.